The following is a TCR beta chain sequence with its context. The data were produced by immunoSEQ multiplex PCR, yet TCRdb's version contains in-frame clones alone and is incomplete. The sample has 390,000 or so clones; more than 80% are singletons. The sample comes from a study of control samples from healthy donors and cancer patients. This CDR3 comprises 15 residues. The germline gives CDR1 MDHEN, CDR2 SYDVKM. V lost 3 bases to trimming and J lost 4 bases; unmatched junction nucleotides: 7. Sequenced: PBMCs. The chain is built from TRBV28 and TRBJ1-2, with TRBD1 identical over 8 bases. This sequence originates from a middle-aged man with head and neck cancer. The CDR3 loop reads CASSLARGRVYGYTF. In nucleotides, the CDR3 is TGTGCCAGCAGTTTGGCCAGGGGGCGAGTCTATGGCTACACCTTC.